This TCR beta chain originates from a study of blood T cell repertoires in COVID-19. Germline lookup yields CDR1 MNHEY and CDR2 SVGAGI. CDR3 length equals 12 residues. Trimming left V 4 bases short and J 2 bases short, with 5 bases between. Cohort placement rested on clinical history that participants reported themselves. Method: immunoSEQ multiplex PCR; TCRdb's copy keeps in-frame clones and lacks some. The top ten clones hold 4.1% of a sample with some 270,000 clones, about 87% of them seen once. The receptor's source is a young woman with acute COVID-19. The chain recombines TRBV6-5 with TRBJ1-2; no clear D. Sequenced sample: PBMCs or T cells enriched from blood (not recorded which). The CDR3 sequence is CASSSGNYGYTF. In DNA, the CDR3 is TGTGCCAGCAGTTCCGGGAACTATGGCTACACCTTC.